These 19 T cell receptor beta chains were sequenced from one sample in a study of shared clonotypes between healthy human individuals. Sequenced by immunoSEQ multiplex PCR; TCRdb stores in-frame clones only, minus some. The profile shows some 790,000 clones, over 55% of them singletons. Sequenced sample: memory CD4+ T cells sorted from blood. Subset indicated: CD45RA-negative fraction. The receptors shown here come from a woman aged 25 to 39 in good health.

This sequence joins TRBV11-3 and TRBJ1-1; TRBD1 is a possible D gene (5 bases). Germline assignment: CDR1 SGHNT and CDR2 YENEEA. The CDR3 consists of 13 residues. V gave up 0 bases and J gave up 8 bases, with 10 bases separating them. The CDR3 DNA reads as TGTGCCAGCAGCTTAGAATCTGGGGCCGAAGCTTTCTTT. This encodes CASSLESGAEAFF.

DNA for the CDR3: TGTGCCAGCAGCTCGACTCCCTCCACAGATACGCAGTATTTT. This gives the protein CASSSTPSTDTQYF. The V call is TRBV6-4, the J call TRBJ2-3, with no clear D. CDR1 MRHNA and CDR2 SNTAGT come from the germline V gene. The CDR3 totals 14 residues. The V end was cut by 6 bases, the J end by 2 bases, with 12 bases between.

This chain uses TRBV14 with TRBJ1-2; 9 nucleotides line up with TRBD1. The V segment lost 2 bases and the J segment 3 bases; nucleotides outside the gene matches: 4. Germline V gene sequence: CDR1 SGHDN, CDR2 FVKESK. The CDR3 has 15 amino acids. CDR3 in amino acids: CASSQLGQGHYGYTF. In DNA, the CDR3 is TGTGCCAGCAGCCAATTGGGACAGGGCCACTATGGCTACACCTTC.

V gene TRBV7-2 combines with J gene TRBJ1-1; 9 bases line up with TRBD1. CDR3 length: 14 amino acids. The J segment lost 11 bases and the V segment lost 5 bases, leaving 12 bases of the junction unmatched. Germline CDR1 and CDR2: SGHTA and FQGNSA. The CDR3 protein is CASSPSQGAGLAFF. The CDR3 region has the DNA TGTGCCAGCAGCCCCTCACAGGGGGCAGGGCTGGCTTTCTTT.

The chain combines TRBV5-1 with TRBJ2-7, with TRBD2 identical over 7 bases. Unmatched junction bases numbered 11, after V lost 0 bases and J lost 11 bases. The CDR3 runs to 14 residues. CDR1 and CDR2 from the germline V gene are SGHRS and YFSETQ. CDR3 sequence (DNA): TGCGCCAGCAGCTTGGGGCTAGCGGCGCCCTCCAAGTACTTC. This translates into CASSLGLAAPSKYF.

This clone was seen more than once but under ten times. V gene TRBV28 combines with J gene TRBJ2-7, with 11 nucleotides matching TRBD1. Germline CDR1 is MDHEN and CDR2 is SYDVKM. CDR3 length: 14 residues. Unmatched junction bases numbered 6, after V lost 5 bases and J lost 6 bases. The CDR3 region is CASSLPGQGGEQYF. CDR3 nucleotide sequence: TGTGCCAGCAGTCTACCGGGACAGGGGGGCGAGCAGTACTTC.

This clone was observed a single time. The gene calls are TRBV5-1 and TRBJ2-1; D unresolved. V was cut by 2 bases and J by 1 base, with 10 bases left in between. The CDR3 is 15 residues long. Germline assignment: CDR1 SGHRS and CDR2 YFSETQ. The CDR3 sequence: CASSFSSFSYNEQFF. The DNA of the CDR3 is TGCGCCAGCAGCTTTTCGAGTTTTTCCTACAATGAGCAGTTCTTC.

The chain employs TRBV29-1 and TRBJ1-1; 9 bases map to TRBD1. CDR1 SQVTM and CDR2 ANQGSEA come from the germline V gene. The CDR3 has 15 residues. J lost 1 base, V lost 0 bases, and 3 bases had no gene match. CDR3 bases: TGCAGCGTTGAAGACACAGGGGGCACGAACACTGAAGCTTTCTTT. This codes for CSVEDTGGTNTEAFF.

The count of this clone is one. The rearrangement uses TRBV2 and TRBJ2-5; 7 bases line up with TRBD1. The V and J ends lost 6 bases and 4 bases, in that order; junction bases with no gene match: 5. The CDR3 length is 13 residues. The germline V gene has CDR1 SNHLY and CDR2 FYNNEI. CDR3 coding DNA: TGTGCCAGCAGCTCGCAGGGGGTAGAGACCCAGTACTTC. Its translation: CASSSQGVETQYF.

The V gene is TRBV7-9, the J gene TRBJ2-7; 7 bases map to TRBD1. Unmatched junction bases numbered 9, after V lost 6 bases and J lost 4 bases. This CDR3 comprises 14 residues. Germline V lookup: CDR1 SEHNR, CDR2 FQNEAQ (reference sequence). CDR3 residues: CASSSYGTAYEQYF. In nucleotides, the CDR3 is TGTGCCAGCAGTTCCTACGGGACAGCATACGAGCAGTACTTC.

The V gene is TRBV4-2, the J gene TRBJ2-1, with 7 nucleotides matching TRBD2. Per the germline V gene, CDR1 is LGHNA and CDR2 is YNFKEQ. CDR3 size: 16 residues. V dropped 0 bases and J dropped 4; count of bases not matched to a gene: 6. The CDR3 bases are TGTGCCAGCAGCCAAGATCGGGGGGACTTATACAATGAGCAGTTCTTC. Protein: CASSQDRGDLYNEQFF.

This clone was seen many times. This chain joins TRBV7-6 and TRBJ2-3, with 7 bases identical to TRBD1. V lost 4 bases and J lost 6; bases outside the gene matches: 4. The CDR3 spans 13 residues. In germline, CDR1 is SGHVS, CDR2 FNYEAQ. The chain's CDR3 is CASSSEQGDTQYF. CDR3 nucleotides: TGTGCCAGCAGCTCCGAACAGGGGGATACGCAGTATTTT.

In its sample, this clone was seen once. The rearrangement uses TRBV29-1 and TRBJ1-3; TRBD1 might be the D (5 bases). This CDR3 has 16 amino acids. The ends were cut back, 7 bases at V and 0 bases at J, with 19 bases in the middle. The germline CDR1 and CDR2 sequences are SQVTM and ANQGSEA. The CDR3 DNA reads TGCAGCGCCGGGACTGGACGGGCGTTCTCTGGAAACACCATATATTTT. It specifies CSAGTGRAFSGNTIYF.

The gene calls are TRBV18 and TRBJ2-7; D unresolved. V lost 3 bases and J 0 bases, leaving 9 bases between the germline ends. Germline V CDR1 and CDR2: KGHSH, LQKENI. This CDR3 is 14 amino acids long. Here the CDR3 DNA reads TGTGCCAGCTCACCTATAGGAGACTCCTACGAGCAGTACTTC. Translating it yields CASSPIGDSYEQYF. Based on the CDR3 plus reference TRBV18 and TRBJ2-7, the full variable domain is NAGVMQNPRHLVRRRGQEARLRCSPMKGHSHVYWYRQLPEEGLKFMVYLQKENIIDESGMPKERFSAEFPKEGPSILRIQQVVRGDSAAYFCASSPIGDSYEQYFGPGTRLTVT.

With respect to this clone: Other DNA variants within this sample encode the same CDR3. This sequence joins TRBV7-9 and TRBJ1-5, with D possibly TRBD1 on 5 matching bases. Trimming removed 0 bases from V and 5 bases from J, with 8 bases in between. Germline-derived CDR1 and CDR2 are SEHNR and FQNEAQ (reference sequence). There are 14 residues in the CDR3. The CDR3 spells CASSLARGDQPQHF. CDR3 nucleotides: TGTGCCAGCAGCTTAGCCCGGGGGGATCAGCCCCAGCATTTT.

Here the CDR3 reads CAWSAPRQGGETQYF. CDR3 DNA sequence: TGTGCCTGGAGTGCCCCTCGACAGGGAGGTGAGACCCAGTACTTC. The V gene is TRBV30, the J gene TRBJ2-5, with a tentative D call TRBD1 (7 bases). CDR1 is GTSNPN and CDR2 is SVGIG in the germline V gene (reference sequence). V lost 1 base to trimming and J lost 5 bases, with 17 bases between them. The CDR3 is 15 residues long.

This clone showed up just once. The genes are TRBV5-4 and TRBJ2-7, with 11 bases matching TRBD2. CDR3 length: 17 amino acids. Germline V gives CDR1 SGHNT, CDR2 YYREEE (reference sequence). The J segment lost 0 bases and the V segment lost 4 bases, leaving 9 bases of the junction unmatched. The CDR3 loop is CASSHGTSGRSSYEQYF. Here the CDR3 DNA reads TGTGCCAGCAGCCACGGGACTAGCGGCAGGAGCTCCTACGAGCAGTACTTC.

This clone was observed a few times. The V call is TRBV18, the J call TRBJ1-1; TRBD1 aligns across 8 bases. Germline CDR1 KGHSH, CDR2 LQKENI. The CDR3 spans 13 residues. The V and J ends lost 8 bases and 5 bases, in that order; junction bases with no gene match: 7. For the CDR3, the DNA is TGTGCCAGCCGACAGGGACAGGAGACTGAAGCTTTCTTT. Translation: CASRQGQETEAFF.

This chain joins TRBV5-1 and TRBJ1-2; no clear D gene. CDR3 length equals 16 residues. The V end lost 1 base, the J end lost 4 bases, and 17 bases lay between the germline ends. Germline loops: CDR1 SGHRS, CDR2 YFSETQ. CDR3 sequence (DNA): TGCGCCAGCAGCTTGTCGATCGGGGATCCCAGCTATGGCTACACCTTC. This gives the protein CASSLSIGDPSYGYTF.